Shown below are 13 T cell receptor beta chains from a single sample sequenced in a study of T cell changes during pregnancy in multiple sclerosis. Clones were read by immunoSEQ multiplex PCR, and TCRdb kept only the in-frame ones, dropping some. This table has roughly 35,000 clones, about 88% appearing once. The source material was CD4+ T cells from peripheral blood mononuclear cells, sampled before pregnancy. Every receptor here comes from a female donor with multiple sclerosis, enrolled in a pregnancy study.

The J gene is TRBJ2-7, the V gene TRBV5-4, with D possibly TRBD1 on 5 matching bases. CDR1 is SGHNT, CDR2 YYREEE, per germline (reference sequence). The V and J ends lost 1 base and 6 bases respectively, with 11 bases between them. This CDR3 has 13 amino acids. The CDR3 nucleotides are TGTGCCAGCAGCTTGACAGGCGGCGGCGAGCAGTACTTC. Residues: CASSLTGGGEQYF.

The chain joins TRBV28 to TRBJ2-7; tentatively, D is TRBD2 (5 bases). V was shortened by 11 bases and J by 2 bases, with 13 bases between the two germline ends. The CDR3 covers 12 residues. Looked up from germline, CDR1 is MDHEN and CDR2 is SYDVKM. The DNA of the CDR3 is TGTGCCGGTTCAAGCGGACCCTACGAGCAGTACTTC. Protein sequence: CAGSSGPYEQYF.

The chain has TRBV19 and TRBJ2-7; 8 nucleotides agree with TRBD1. J lost 7 bases, V lost 8 bases, and 19 bases had no gene match. This CDR3 has 16 amino acids. Germline V gene sequence: CDR1 LNHDA, CDR2 SQIVND (reference sequence). CDR3 nucleotides: TGTGCCAGTGCATCTAGAGCCGGGACAGGTGGCGGGGAGCAGTACTTC. It translates to CASASRAGTGGGEQYF.

There are a few counts of this clone. V is TRBV28 and J is TRBJ1-2, with 7 bases aligning to TRBD1. The CDR3 loop spans 15 amino acids. Germline CDR1 and CDR2: MDHEN and SYDVKM. With 4 bases clipped from V and 8 bases from J, the junction kept 13 bases outside the gene matches. The CDR3 region is CASSSLGQVDSGYTF. Written as DNA, the CDR3 is TGTGCCAGCAGTTCCCTTGGACAGGTCGACTCCGGCTACACCTTC.

At least ten counts were recorded for this clone. The chain combines TRBV27 with TRBJ2-2; 10 bases map to TRBD1. J was trimmed by 1 base and V by 6 bases; bases with no gene match: 5. The CDR3 consists of 16 residues. Germline values: CDR1 MNHEY, CDR2 SMNVEV (reference sequence). The CDR3 DNA reads TGTGCCAGCAGACCGAGGACAGGGGGGAACACCGGGGAGCTGTTTTTT. Amino acid sequence: CASRPRTGGNTGELFF.

The CDR3 region is CASSLLPGGPPDTQYF. The CDR3 region has the DNA TGTGCCAGCAGCTTACTCCCGGGAGGGCCACCAGATACGCAGTATTTT. The chain uses TRBV7-3 and TRBJ2-3; 8 positions agree with TRBD2. The germline gives CDR1 SGHTA, CDR2 FQGTGA. CDR3 length equals 16 residues. V was pared by 2 bases and J by 4 bases, with 8 bases of the junction left unmatched.

This clone is deemed medium-sized. The J gene is TRBJ1-2, the V gene TRBV5-6; D is possibly TRBD1 (6 bases). Germline loops: CDR1 SGHDT, CDR2 YYEEEE. The CDR3 spans 15 residues. The V and J ends lost 0 bases and 5 bases respectively, with 14 bases between them. DNA of the CDR3: TGTGCCAGCAGCTTGGAAGGGGACACCACATATGGCTACACCTTC. Residues: CASSLEGDTTYGYTF.

There are a few counts of this clone. This chain connects TRBV19 to TRBJ1-2; D gene ambiguous. The CDR3 totals 13 residues. The V end lost 3 bases, the J end lost 4 bases, and 9 bases lay between the germline ends. Germline values: CDR1 LNHDA, CDR2 SQIVND (reference sequence). The CDR3 protein is CASSIYRSYGYTF. The CDR3 nucleotides are TGTGCCAGTAGTATTTATAGGAGCTATGGCTACACCTTC.

This rearrangement joins TRBV6-1 to TRBJ2-1; TRBD2 matches 14 bases. Per germline, CDR1 MNHNS and CDR2 SASEGT. CDR3 size: 15 residues. V was pared by 1 base and J by 9 bases, with 2 bases of the junction left unmatched. DNA of the CDR3: TGTGCCAGCAGTGAAGGACTAGCGGGAGGGGTTGAGCAGTTCTTC. Its translation: CASSEGLAGGVEQFF.

V usage is TRBV10-2 and J usage is TRBJ2-3, with 9 bases matching TRBD2. Trimming removed 6 bases from V and 3 bases from J; junction bases left unmatched: 7. This CDR3 spans 15 amino acids. Germline assignment: CDR1 WSHSY and CDR2 SAAADI. The CDR3 nucleotides are TGCGCCAGCAGGAAACTAGCGGGCGGGACAGATACGCAGTATTTT. Translating gives CASRKLAGGTDTQYF.

This chain joins TRBV4-1 and TRBJ1-5; D is undetermined. The V gene's germline CDR1 is MGHRA and CDR2 YSYEKL. The ends were cut back, 0 bases at V and 0 bases at J, with 9 bases in the middle. This CDR3 is 16 amino acids long. The CDR3 here is CASSQDRDNSNQPQHF. In nucleotides, the CDR3 is TGCGCCAGCAGCCAAGATCGAGACAATAGCAATCAGCCCCAGCATTTT.

This chain links TRBV6-6 with TRBJ2-7, with 8 bases fitting TRBD2. This CDR3 has 14 amino acids. V trimming: 2 bases; J trimming: 5 bases; junction bases outside the gene matches: 5. Germline CDR1 reads MNHNY; CDR2 reads SVGAGI (reference sequence). The CDR3 DNA is TGTGCCAGCAGTTACGCGGGGGGCGTTGACGAGCAGTACTTC. Residues: CASSYAGGVDEQYF.

The chain employs TRBV6-6 and TRBJ2-5; 13 nucleotides agree with TRBD2. Germline V CDR1 and CDR2: MNHNY, SVGAGI (reference sequence). Trimming cost V 6 bases and J 3 bases; bases outside gene matches: 7. CDR3 length equals 16 residues. CDR3 bases: TGTGCCAGCAGATCCCCGACTAGCGGGGGGAAAGAGACCCAGTACTTC. Protein: CASRSPTSGGKETQYF.